This is a list of T cell receptor beta chains from one sample in a study of glioma-infiltrating T cells. TCRdb reprocessed the multiplex PCR reads with MiXCR, giving one entry per CDR3 protein. Of fewer than 200,000 distinct CDR3 sequences in the sample, 32% were seen once. Sequenced: glioma tissue, nonneoplastic brain tissue, or PBMCs (not recorded which). All receptors come from a human donor with low-grade glioma or glioblastoma, undergoing nonglioma brain surgery, or in good health (not recorded which). The CDR3 runs from the conserved cysteine through the conserved F or W. A D gene is named only where the DNA matches it firmly. Expanded clones are given a class, and other clones once, few, many or no size at all.

clone_size	d_call	v_call	j_call	cdr3_nt	cdr3_aa
few	.	TRBV12-3/TRBV12-4	TRBJ1-4	TGTGCCAGCAGGGGACGAGTGGGAAAACTGTTTTTT	CASRGRVGKLFF
many	.	TRBV28	TRBJ1-2	TGTGCCAGCATTCCTAACGCTAAGAGGGAAGATGGCTACACCTTC	CASIPNAKREDGYTF
many	.	TRBV5-4	TRBJ1-1	TGTGCCAGCAGCCCGCATGGGGACACTGAAGCTTTCTTT	CASSPHGDTEAFF
few	.	TRBV14	TRBJ2-1	TGTGCCAGCAGTGAGGTCCAGGGCCTCCAGAATGAGCAGTTCTTC	CASSEVQGLQNEQFF
.	.	TRBV7-2	TRBJ2-3	TGTGGCAGCAGCGGGCGGGACCATCCAGATACGCAGTATTTC	CGSSGRDHPDTQYF
many	.	TRBV7-3	TRBJ2-7	TGTGCCAGCAGCGACAGTGGGGGCGAGCAGTACTTC	CASSDSGGEQYF
many	TRBD2	TRBV4-3	TRBJ2-3	TGCGCCAGCAGCCACCGGACTAGCGGCACAGATACGCAGTATTTT	CASSHRTSGTDTQYF
many	.	TRBV7-9	TRBJ1-1	TGTGCCAGCAGCTTATTAGGGCCTGAAGCTTTCTTT	CASSLLGPEAFF
many	.	TRBV6-6	TRBJ1-1	TGTGCCAGCAGTTACTCAGAAGGTAGACAAGAGGCTTTCTTT	CASSYSEGRQEAFF
few	.	TRBV11-2	TRBJ1-1	TGTGCCAGCAGCGGCGGGGTCATCATGAACACTGAAGCTTTCTTT	CASSGGVIMNTEAFF
many	.	TRBV6-1	TRBJ1-6	TGTGCCAGCGGCGGGGATAATTCACCCCTCCACTTT	CASGGDNSPLHF
many	TRBD1	TRBV29-1	TRBJ2-7	TGCAGCGTTGAGGGGGACAGGTCCTACGAGCAGTACTTC	CSVEGDRSYEQYF
many	.	TRBV2	TRBJ1-2	TGTGCCAGCCGCCGGGCTAACTATGGCTACACCTTC	CASRRANYGYTF
.	.	TRBV29-1	TRBJ2-1	TGCAGCGTTGAAGGGATTGTGGGGAGACAGTACAATGAGCAGTTCTTC	CSVEGIVGRQYNEQFF
many	TRBD1	TRBV7-9	TRBJ1-6	TGTGCCAGCAGGCTGACAGGGGAGAATTCACCCCTCCACTTT	CASRLTGENSPLHF
few	.	TRBV19	TRBJ2-5	TGTGCCAGTAGTAACAATCAGGGGGGGTTGGACCAAGAGACCCAGTACTTC	CASSNNQGGLDQETQYF
many	TRBD1	TRBV19	TRBJ1-1	TGTGCCAGTAGGCGACAGGGGGACACTGAAGCTTTCTTT	CASRRQGDTEAFF
many	.	TRBV7-2	TRBJ2-3	TGTGCCAGCAGCTTAAGGGGCGATCCGGGCACAGATACGCAGTATTTT	CASSLRGDPGTDTQYF
many	TRBD2	TRBV6-2/TRBV6-3	TRBJ2-5	TGTGCCAGCAGTTACTCGTCTAGCGGGAGTGAGACCCAGTACTTC	CASSYSSSGSETQYF
medium-sized	.	TRBV28	TRBJ1-2	TGTGCCAGCAGTCGGAACTGGGATGGCTACACCTTC	CASSRNWDGYTF
many	TRBD2	TRBV7-2	TRBJ2-5	TGTGCCAGCAGCTTAAATCTAGCGGGAGGACTGAGGCAAGAGACCCAGTACTTC	CASSLNLAGGLRQETQYF
few	TRBD2	TRBV4-1	TRBJ2-5	TGCGCCAGCAGCCAAGATCCAGGAGGCGGGGGGCAAGAGACCCAGTACTTC	CASSQDPGGGGQETQYF
many	TRBD1	TRBV6-2/TRBV6-3	TRBJ2-5	TGTGCCAGCGCATCCGGGACAGGGACGGAGACCCAGTACTTC	CASASGTGTETQYF
.	.	TRBV12-3/TRBV12-4	TRBJ2-5	TGTGCCAGCAGTTTGCCGTCGTACCAAGAGACCCAGTACTTC	CASSLPSYQETQYF
few	.	TRBV9	TRBJ2-5	TGTGCCAGCAGCGTTAATAACAACCAAGAGACCCAGTACTTC	CASSVNNNQETQYF
many	.	TRBV6-1	TRBJ2-7	TGTGCCAGCAGTGGGAGCGCTAGGGGCGAGCAGTACTTC	CASSGSARGEQYF
.	.	TRBV11-2	TRBJ2-7	TGTGCCAGCAGCTTAGATCTGGCAGGAAACTCCTACGAGCAGTACTTC	CASSLDLAGNSYEQYF
few	.	TRBV11-2	TRBJ2-1	TGTGCCAGCGGCTATAACTACAATGAGCAGTTCTTC	CASGYNYNEQFF
.	.	TRBV12-5	TRBJ1-1	TGTGCTAGTGGTTTGGTACCCGGGCCCACTGAAGCTTTCTTT	CASGLVPGPTEAFF
few	TRBD1	TRBV19	TRBJ2-1	TGTGCCAGTAGTATTGGTGGGACAGTTTACAATGAGCAGTTCTTC	CASSIGGTVYNEQFF
many	.	TRBV3-1	TRBJ2-5	TGTGCCAGCAGCCAAAAGCTAGCGTATCAAGAGACCCAGTACTTC	CASSQKLAYQETQYF
.	TRBD1	TRBV7-9	TRBJ2-5	TGTGCCAGCAGCTTTTTCAAAGGGGACAGTCGAGAGACCCAGTACTTC	CASSFFKGDSRETQYF
many	.	TRBV20-1	TRBJ2-3	TGCAGTGCCCCACCGGAGGGAGGCATGCTTATCGGCACAGATACGCAGTATTTT	CSAPPEGGMLIGTDTQYF
.	.	TRBV29-1	TRBJ1-4	TGCAGCGCCTCGACAGGAGTTGAAAAACTGTTTTTT	CSASTGVEKLFF
few	.	TRBV19	TRBJ2-7	TGTGCCAGTAGTTCCTCAGGGGGGGGAGAGTACGAGCAGTACTTC	CASSSSGGGEYEQYF